This passage covers 25 T cell receptor beta chains from one sample sequenced in a study of T cell responses to AZD1222 COVID-19 vaccine (dated by TCRdb to about 2021). Libraries were constructed by the immunoSEQ multiplex PCR assay. Not all clones reach the TCRdb copy of this immuneACCESS table, which keeps in-frame sequences only. Checked studies attribute under half of the gap to unresolved V genes and leave the rest unexplained. The sample contains 150,000 to 200,000 clones, 85% to 95% of them found a single time. The top ten hold approximately 1.5% of the sample. The time point label, as the study defines it: baseline before first vaccination. Sequencing used peripheral blood, obtained on day 0 of AZD1222 vaccination. Receptors originate from an adult in good health.

The chain is built from TRBV29-1 and TRBJ2-1, with D maybe TRBD1 (6 bases). CDR3 size: 14 residues. V was clipped by 6 bases and J by 0 bases, with 12 bases between them. The germline CDR1 and CDR2 sequences are SQVTM and ANQGSEA. The CDR3 region is CSVSRGSSYNEQFF. The CDR3 nucleotides read TGCAGCGTCAGCAGGGGAAGCTCCTACAATGAGCAGTTCTTC.

This chain joins TRBV4-1 and TRBJ1-2, with 10 bases aligning to TRBD1. The CDR3 is made up of 18 amino acids. Germline lookup yields CDR1 MGHRA and CDR2 YSYEKL. V was pared by 2 bases and J by 1 base, with 10 bases of the junction left unmatched. The CDR3 bases are TGCGCCAGCAGCCAACCAATGCCGGGACAGGGGATTAACTATGGCTACACCTTC. Its protein is CASSQPMPGQGINYGYTF.

The chain joins TRBV25-1 to TRBJ2-4; 8 positions match TRBD1. Trimming cost V 3 bases and J 2 bases; bases outside gene matches: 9. Germline CDR1 reads MGHDK; CDR2 reads SYGVNS. The CDR3 is 17 residues long. The CDR3 DNA reads TGTGCCAGCAGTGACGACAGGGGAAGGAGTACCAAAAACATTCAGTACTTC. This encodes CASSDDRGRSTKNIQYF.

This chain joins TRBV5-1 and TRBJ2-1; a weak D match, TRBD1 (6 bases). CDR1 and CDR2 (germline): SGHRS, YFSETQ. V lost 2 bases, J lost 6 bases, and 18 bases lay in between. This CDR3 has 16 amino acids. CDR3 sequence reads: CASSLWGNQGPNEQFF. The CDR3 coding sequence is TGCGCCAGCAGCTTATGGGGGAATCAGGGGCCCAATGAGCAGTTCTTC.

The chain employs TRBV28 and TRBJ2-5; 11 bases align to TRBD2. Germline V CDR1 and CDR2: MDHEN, SYDVKM. The CDR3 is made up of 15 amino acids. V lost 6 bases, J lost 7 bases, and 10 bases stayed unmatched. CDR3 sequence (DNA): TGTGCCAGCAGGACTAGCGGGACCCACCGCGCGACCCAGTACTTC. It specifies CASRTSGTHRATQYF.

The V and J genes are TRBV6-5 and TRBJ2-3, with 8 bases aligning to TRBD1. The germline V gene encodes CDR1 MNHEY and CDR2 SVGAGI. The CDR3 extends over 13 amino acids. J was trimmed by 3 bases and V by 6 bases; bases with no gene match: 2. The CDR3 DNA is TGTGCCAGCAGAAGACAGGGGACAGATACGCAGTATTTT. Translated, it gives CASRRQGTDTQYF.

The chain combines TRBV19 with TRBJ1-1; TRBD1 matches at 8 bases. Germline values: CDR1 LNHDA, CDR2 SQIVND (reference sequence). Trimming at V came to 4 bases and at J to 4 bases, leaving 17 bases not matched to a gene. The CDR3 runs 18 residues. CDR3 in amino acids: CASSKEMGQAVLSTEAFF. Written as DNA, the CDR3 is TGTGCCAGTAGTAAGGAGATGGGACAGGCCGTTTTGAGCACTGAAGCTTTCTTT.

The V and J genes are TRBV27 and TRBJ1-1, with 8 bases identical to TRBD1. With V trimmed by 5 bases and J by 5 bases, 7 bases remained unmatched. CDR3 length: 14 amino acids. Germline V gene sequence: CDR1 MNHEY, CDR2 SMNVEV (reference sequence). CDR3 loop: CASSPGQGGTEAFF. DNA of the CDR3: TGTGCCAGCAGTCCCGGACAGGGAGGTACTGAAGCTTTCTTT.

The chain couples TRBV7-8 to TRBJ1-2; 7 bases align to TRBD1. CDR1 SGHVS and CDR2 FQNEAQ come from the germline V gene. The CDR3 runs to 18 residues. J gave up 2 bases and V 5 bases, and 17 bases lay outside the gene matches. In nucleotides, the CDR3 is TGTGCCAGCAGCCCGCTCTCGGAAAAGGGACAGTCGAACTATGGCTACACCTTC. This sequence encodes CASSPLSEKGQSNYGYTF.

The CDR3 spells CASSLDRGGNSPLHF. The DNA of the CDR3 is TGCGCCAGCAGTTTAGACAGGGGTGGTAATTCACCCCTCCACTTT. This chain uses TRBV5-1 with TRBJ1-6; 8 nucleotides match TRBD1. Germline V gene sequence: CDR1 SGHRS, CDR2 YFSETQ. The CDR3 has 15 amino acids. V dropped 5 bases and J dropped 6; count of bases not matched to a gene: 7.

The chain is built from TRBV6-5 and TRBJ2-7; tentatively, D is TRBD1 (6 bases). Between the trimmed V and J ends, which lost 4 bases and 2 bases, there was a span of 15 bases. The CDR3 consists of 15 residues. Germline loops: CDR1 MNHEY, CDR2 SVGAGI. The CDR3 is CASSFEAGEAYEQYF. The CDR3 coding sequence is TGTGCCAGCAGTTTTGAGGCAGGGGAAGCCTACGAGCAGTACTTC.

The chain uses TRBV2 and TRBJ2-1; D not certain. The germline CDR1 and CDR2 sequences are SNHLY and FYNNEI. Trimming removed 8 bases from V and 0 bases from J, with 8 bases in between. This CDR3 contains 13 residues. The CDR3 bases are TGTGCCAGCCGAGCTGCCTCCTACAATGAGCAGTTCTTC. Its protein is CASRAASYNEQFF.

The J gene is TRBJ2-1, the V gene TRBV7-3; 12 bases fit TRBD2. V trimming: 5 bases; J trimming: 7 bases; junction bases outside the gene matches: 6. Germline assignment: CDR1 SGHTA and CDR2 FQGTGA. The CDR3 is 15 amino acids. CDR3 DNA sequence: TGTGCCAGCAGCCCCCTAGCGGGAGGGGGGAATGAGCAGTTCTTC. Amino acids: CASSPLAGGGNEQFF.

The chain couples TRBV7-8 to TRBJ2-3, with D possibly matching TRBD1 (7 bases). The CDR3 is made up of 14 amino acids. V lost 2 bases and J lost 6, with 12 bases in between. Germline CDR1 is SGHVS and CDR2 is FQNEAQ. The CDR3 spells CASSLQGGTDTQYF. The CDR3 DNA follows: TGTGCCAGCAGCTTACAGGGGGGTACCGATACGCAGTATTTT. The complete variable domain, with remaining parts taken from reference TRBV7-8 and TRBJ2-3, reads GAGVSQSPRYKVAKRGQDVALRCDPISGHVSLFWYQQALGQGPEFLTYFQNEAQLDKSGLPSDRFFAERPEGSVSTLKIQRTQQEDSAVYLCASSLQGGTDTQYFGPGTRLTVL.

This chain links TRBV5-6 with TRBJ2-7; D perhaps matches TRBD1 (6 bases). Trimming cost V 4 bases and J 0 bases, with 11 bases left between them. The CDR3 consists of 14 residues. Per the germline V gene, CDR1 is SGHDT and CDR2 is YYEEEE. The chain's CDR3 is CASSVRQASYEQYF. The CDR3, as DNA: TGTGCCAGCAGCGTCAGACAGGCCTCCTACGAGCAGTACTTC. The variable domain in full, completed from reference TRBV5-6 and TRBJ2-7, reads DAGVTQSPTHLIKTRGQQVTLRCSPKSGHDTVSWYQQALGQGPQFIFQYYEEEERQRGNFPDRFSGHQFPNYSSELNVNALLLGDSALYLCASSVRQASYEQYFGPGTRLTVT.

The J gene is TRBJ1-2, the V gene TRBV27, with D maybe TRBD1 (5 bases). Trimming shortened V by 4 bases and J by 7 bases, and 19 bases separated the two germline ends. This CDR3 is built from 15 residues. Germline CDR1 is MNHEY and CDR2 is SMNVEV (reference sequence). Here the CDR3 DNA reads TGTGCCAGCAGTTCCCTGGGGGGGGACCGTCCTGGCTACACCTTC. Protein product: CASSSLGGDRPGYTF.

The DNA of the CDR3 is TGTGCCAGCAGTTCCTTCGAGGGGGTCTATGGCTACACCTTC. It is translated as CASSSFEGVYGYTF. The chain employs TRBV6-2 or TRBV6-3 and TRBJ1-2; D may be TRBD1 (6 bases). The V end was cut by 4 bases, the J end by 4 bases, with 13 bases between. Germline V gene sequence: CDR1 MNHEY, CDR2 SVGEGT. This CDR3 comprises 14 residues.

This chain links TRBV7-2 with TRBJ2-1, with D unclear. The CDR3 consists of 13 residues. Germline values: CDR1 SGHTA, CDR2 FQGNSA. Between the trimmed V and J ends, which lost 5 bases and 4 bases, there was a span of 9 bases. The CDR3: CASSRRLYNEQFF. As DNA, the CDR3 is TGTGCCAGCAGCCGCCGACTGTACAATGAGCAGTTCTTC.

The chain recombines TRBV5-1 with TRBJ2-5; 7 nucleotides agree with TRBD1. The germline V gene has CDR1 SGHRS and CDR2 YFSETQ. After removal of 4 bases from V and 1 base from J, the junction contained 7 bases not matched to a gene. The CDR3 is 15 amino acids. The CDR3 is CASSTGTDRQETQYF. The CDR3 bases are TGCGCCAGCAGCACCGGGACAGACCGCCAAGAGACCCAGTACTTC.

The chain links TRBV5-6 to TRBJ2-7; D tentatively reads TRBD1 or TRBD2 (5 bases each). Between the trimmed V and J ends, which lost 0 bases and 6 bases, there was a span of 10 bases. In germline, CDR1 is SGHDT, CDR2 YYEEEE. The CDR3 has 13 residues. Here the CDR3 DNA reads TGTGCCAGCAGCTTGGGAAGGGACCCCGAGCAGTACTTC. Translated: CASSLGRDPEQYF.

The V and J genes are TRBV7-9 and TRBJ1-1; 8 bases fit TRBD1. This CDR3 has 15 residues. V lost 5 bases, J lost 7 bases, and 12 bases stayed unmatched. Germline-derived CDR1 and CDR2 are SEHNR and FQNEAQ (reference sequence). DNA of the CDR3: TGTGCCAGCAGCCTTCGACAGGGGACTAAATTTGAAGCTTTCTTT. Amino acid sequence: CASSLRQGTKFEAFF.

The chain is built from TRBV30 and TRBJ1-3, with D possibly matching TRBD1 (5 bases). The germline gives CDR1 GTSNPN, CDR2 SVGIG (reference sequence). The CDR3 covers 14 residues. Trimming shortened V by 0 bases and J by 3 bases, and 9 bases separated the two germline ends. In DNA form, the CDR3 reads TGTGCCTGGAGTGTACGAGGGGTTGGAAACACCATATATTTT. This codes for CAWSVRGVGNTIYF.

The gene calls are TRBV15 and TRBJ1-2, with 7 bases matching TRBD1. Germline V CDR1 and CDR2: LNHNV, YYDKDF (reference sequence). V lost 0 bases, J lost 8 bases, and 9 bases stayed unmatched. This CDR3 is 15 amino acids long. CDR3 in amino acids: CATSRDDRVGEGYTF. In DNA, the CDR3 is TGTGCCACCAGCAGAGATGACAGGGTGGGAGAGGGCTACACCTTC. The whole variable domain, remainder taken from reference TRBV15 and TRBJ1-2, is DAMVIQNPRYQVTQFGKPVTLSCSQTLNHNVMYWYQQKSSQAPKLLFHYYDKDFNNEADTPDNFQSRRPNTSFCFLDIRSPGLGDTAMYLCATSRDDRVGEGYTFGSGTRLTVV.

This chain links TRBV30 with TRBJ1-6; D gene unclear. V lost 2 bases and J lost 10, with 9 bases in between. The CDR3 has 12 residues. Per germline, CDR1 GTSNPN and CDR2 SVGIG (reference sequence). Written as DNA, the CDR3 is TGTGCCTGGAGTCTAATTCAATCACCCCTCCACTTT. Protein: CAWSLIQSPLHF. Full variable domain (rest looked up from reference TRBV30 and TRBJ1-6): SQTIHQWPATLVQPVGSPLSLECTVEGTSNPNLYWYRQAAGRGLQLLFYSVGIGQISSEVPQNLSASRPQDRQFILSSKKLLLSDSGFYLCAWSLIQSPLHFGNGTRLTVT.

J is TRBJ2-5 and V is TRBV14; 9 bases align to TRBD1. The CDR3 length is 15 residues. Germline V gene data show CDR1 as SGHDN and CDR2 as FVKESK. J gave up 5 bases and V 2 bases, and 6 bases lay outside the gene matches. In DNA, the CDR3 is TGTGCCAGCAGCCAACGGTTCGGGACAGGGGAGACCCAGTACTTC. Amino acid sequence: CASSQRFGTGETQYF.